The sample holds one count of the clone carrying this T cell receptor (beta chain). Its target is unknown. With V trimmed by 4 bases and J by 3 bases, 6 bases remained unmatched. Germline V gene data show CDR1 as SGHDN and CDR2 as FVKESK. The length of the CDR3 is 16 residues. Assay execution took place at the deep level. Some clones are missing from TCRdb's copy, which holds only in-frame ones; the method was immunoSEQ multiplex PCR. The table has 100,000 or so clones, just over 65% seen once; the top ten hold around 24%. This record belongs to a study of shared clonotypes between healthy human individuals. Study outcomes and limitations: Naive subsets typically showed greater estimated richness than memory subsets.

The donors, healthy adults who were HIV-negative, had experienced no recent acute infections or vaccinations. Material: memory CD8+ T cells sorted from blood. Specified subset: CD45RO+ cells pooled with CCR7-negative TemRA cells. The J gene is TRBJ2-7, the V gene TRBV14; 13 bases agree with TRBD2. The clonotype originates from a woman aged 25 to 45 in good health. As DNA, the CDR3 is TGTGCCAGCAGCCGACTAGCGGGAGGTGGAGACTACGAGCAGTACTTC. This gives the protein CASSRLAGGGDYEQYF.